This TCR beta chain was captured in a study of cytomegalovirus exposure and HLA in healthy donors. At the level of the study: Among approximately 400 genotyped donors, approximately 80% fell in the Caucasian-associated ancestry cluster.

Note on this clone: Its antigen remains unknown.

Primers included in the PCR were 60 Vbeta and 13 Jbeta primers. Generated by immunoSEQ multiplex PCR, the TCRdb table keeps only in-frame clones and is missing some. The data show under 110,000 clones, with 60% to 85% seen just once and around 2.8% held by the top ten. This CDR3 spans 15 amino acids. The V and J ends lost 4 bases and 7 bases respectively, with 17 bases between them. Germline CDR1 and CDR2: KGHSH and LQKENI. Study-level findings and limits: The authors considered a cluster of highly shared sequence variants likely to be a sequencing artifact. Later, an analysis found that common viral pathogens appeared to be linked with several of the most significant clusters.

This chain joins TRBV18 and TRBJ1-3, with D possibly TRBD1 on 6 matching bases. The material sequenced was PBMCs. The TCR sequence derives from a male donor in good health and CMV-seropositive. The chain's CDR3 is CASSQDRGPYNTIYF. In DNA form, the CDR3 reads TGTGCCAGCTCACAGGACAGAGGCCCCTACAACACCATATATTTT.